The 14 T cell receptor beta chains below were found in one sample sequenced in a study of cytomegalovirus exposure and HLA in healthy donors. Researchers ran the PCR with 60 Vbeta and 13 Jbeta primers. Measured with immunoSEQ multiplex PCR; TCRdb has only the in-frame clones, and not every one. The sample records fewer than 250,000 clones, approximately 80% being singletons. Sequences were obtained from PBMCs. These receptors were obtained from a man aged 25 to 40 in good health and CMV-seronegative.

In DNA form, the CDR3 reads TGTGCCAGCAGCTCGACAGGTCCCAGTGGCTACACCTTC. It yields the protein CASSSTGPSGYTF. The J gene is TRBJ1-2, the V gene TRBV7-9; D may be TRBD1 (6 bases). The germline CDR1 and CDR2 sequences are SEHNR and FQNEAQ (reference sequence). CDR3 size: 13 residues. The V end was cut by 4 bases, the J end by 7 bases, with 13 bases between. The full variable domain, in which reference TRBV7-9 and TRBJ1-2 provide the parts outside the CDR3, is DTGVSQNPRHKITKRGQNVTFRCDPISEHNRLYWYRQTLGQGPEFLTYFQNEAQLEKSRLLSDRFSAERPKGSFSTLEIQRTEQGDSAMYLCASSSTGPSGYTFGSGTRLTVV.

V usage is TRBV6-1 and J usage is TRBJ1-2; 10 nucleotides match TRBD1. Germline CDR1 and CDR2: MNHNS and SASEGT. With V trimmed by 3 bases and J by 2 bases, 6 bases remained unmatched. This CDR3 is 16 amino acids long. DNA of the CDR3: TGTGCCAGCAGTGATCGGGACAGGGGTTTAAACTATGGCTACACCTTC. This translates into CASSDRDRGLNYGYTF.

V gene TRBV19 combines with J gene TRBJ1-2, with D uncertain. V lost 3 bases to trimming and J lost 6 bases, with 14 bases between them. CDR3 length equals 14 residues. The germline gives CDR1 LNHDA, CDR2 SQIVND (reference sequence). The CDR3 DNA reads TGTGCCAGTAGTATTATCGAGGAGGTAAATGGCTACACCTTC. It translates to CASSIIEEVNGYTF.

CDR3 coding DNA: TGTGCCAGCAGCGTAGACCCCAGCTCCTACAATGAGCAGTTCTTC. Translated, it gives CASSVDPSSYNEQFF. V gene TRBV9 combines with J gene TRBJ2-1; the D is unclear. CDR1 and CDR2 (germline): SGDLS, YYNGEE. V lost 0 bases and J lost 0, with 7 bases in between. This CDR3 region has 15 residues.

CDR3 protein: CASASRVRINEAFF. The CDR3 DNA follows: TGTGCCAGCGCGAGCCGGGTCCGGATAAATGAAGCTTTCTTT. The chain joins TRBV28 to TRBJ1-1; no reliable D call. V was cut by 8 bases and J by 7 bases, with 20 bases left in between. The CDR3 has 14 amino acids. Per the germline V gene, CDR1 is MDHEN and CDR2 is SYDVKM.

This clone was recorded only once. This sequence joins TRBV10-1 and TRBJ2-3, with TRBD2 matching over 7 bases. Germline CDR1 and CDR2: WNHNN and SYGVQD (reference sequence). This CDR3 is built from 15 residues. V was clipped by 2 bases and J by 8 bases; unmatched bases: 10. In DNA, the CDR3 is TGCGCCAGCAGTGAGGCTAGCGGACCCCTTCGTACGCAGTATTTT. Encoded protein: CASSEASGPLRTQYF.

The chain combines TRBV10-3 with TRBJ2-2, with unresolved D. The CDR3 contains 13 residues. Per the germline V gene, CDR1 is ENHRY and CDR2 is SYGVKD. V lost 8 bases to trimming and J lost 3 bases, with 10 bases between them. The CDR3 DNA follows: TGTGCCATCCCCGACAAGTACACCGGGGAGCTGTTTTTT. Translated: CAIPDKYTGELFF.

The chain combines TRBV9 with TRBJ2-7; 9 bases fit TRBD2. The CDR3 runs to 15 residues. With 4 bases clipped from V and 2 bases from J, the junction kept 7 bases outside the gene matches. Germline V gene sequence: CDR1 SGDLS, CDR2 YYNGEE. The CDR3: CASSSGAGGTYEQYF. The CDR3 DNA reads as TGTGCCAGCAGCTCCGGAGCGGGGGGCACCTACGAGCAGTACTTC.

This chain uses TRBV2 with TRBJ1-2; D gene ambiguous. Trimming removed 1 base from V and 4 bases from J, with 10 bases in between. Looked up from germline, CDR1 is SNHLY and CDR2 is FYNNEI. CDR3 length: 14 amino acids. The CDR3 sequence: CASSEVFYFYGYTF. CDR3 DNA: TGTGCCAGCAGTGAAGTGTTCTACTTCTATGGCTACACCTTC.

The chain joins TRBV2 to TRBJ1-5; D perhaps matches TRBD1 (6 bases). Germline V gene data show CDR1 as SNHLY and CDR2 as FYNNEI. This CDR3 has 18 residues. With 3 bases removed from V and 2 bases from J, the gap between germline ends came to 20 bases. The CDR3 is CASSDLGGAMSGNQPQHF. The CDR3 DNA follows: TGTGCCAGCAGTGATTTGGGGGGGGCAATGTCGGGCAATCAGCCCCAGCATTTT. The whole variable domain, remainder taken from reference TRBV2 and TRBJ1-5, is EPEVTQTPSHQVTQMGQEVILRCVPISNHLYFYWYRQILGQKVEFLVSFYNNEISEKSEIFDDQFSVERPDGSNFTLKIRSTKLEDSAMYFCASSDLGGAMSGNQPQHFGDGTRLSIL.

This CDR3 is CASSTYRGVTGSPLHF. In nucleotides, the CDR3 is TGTGCCAGCAGCACCTACAGGGGCGTAACTGGGTCACCCCTCCACTTT. V usage is TRBV7-9 and J usage is TRBJ1-6; 7 nucleotides match TRBD1. The junction had 14 bases not matched to a gene; V was cut back by 5 bases and J by 10 bases. Germline CDR1 and CDR2: SEHNR and FQNEAQ (reference sequence). This CDR3 region has 16 residues.

The V and J genes are TRBV6-5 and TRBJ2-2, with D tentatively TRBD1 (5 bases). The CDR3 spans 15 residues. Germline lookup yields CDR1 MNHEY and CDR2 SVGAGI. Trimming took 0 bases from V and 1 from J, leaving 6 bases between them. For the CDR3, the DNA is TGTGCCAGCAGTTACTCGACAGAGAACACCGGGGAGCTGTTTTTT. Its translation: CASSYSTENTGELFF.

The V call is TRBV6-1, the J call TRBJ1-1; the D gene is possibly TRBD1 (6 bases). This CDR3 is built from 13 residues. From germline, CDR1 is MNHNS and CDR2 SASEGT. V was cut by 7 bases and J by 6 bases, with 15 bases left in between. The CDR3 DNA sequence: TGTGCCAGCAATCGACAGGTCAAGGCTGAAGCTTTCTTT. Encoded protein: CASNRQVKAEAFF.

This sequence joins TRBV25-1 and TRBJ2-2; D is perhaps TRBD1 (6 bases). The germline V and J ends were trimmed by 6 bases and 0 bases, with 14 bases remaining between them. CDR1 is MGHDK and CDR2 is SYGVNS in the germline V gene. The CDR3 sequence is 16 residues long. CDR3 DNA: TGTGCCAGCAGAAGGGACAAGACTTCGAACACCGGGGAGCTGTTTTTT. This encodes CASRRDKTSNTGELFF.